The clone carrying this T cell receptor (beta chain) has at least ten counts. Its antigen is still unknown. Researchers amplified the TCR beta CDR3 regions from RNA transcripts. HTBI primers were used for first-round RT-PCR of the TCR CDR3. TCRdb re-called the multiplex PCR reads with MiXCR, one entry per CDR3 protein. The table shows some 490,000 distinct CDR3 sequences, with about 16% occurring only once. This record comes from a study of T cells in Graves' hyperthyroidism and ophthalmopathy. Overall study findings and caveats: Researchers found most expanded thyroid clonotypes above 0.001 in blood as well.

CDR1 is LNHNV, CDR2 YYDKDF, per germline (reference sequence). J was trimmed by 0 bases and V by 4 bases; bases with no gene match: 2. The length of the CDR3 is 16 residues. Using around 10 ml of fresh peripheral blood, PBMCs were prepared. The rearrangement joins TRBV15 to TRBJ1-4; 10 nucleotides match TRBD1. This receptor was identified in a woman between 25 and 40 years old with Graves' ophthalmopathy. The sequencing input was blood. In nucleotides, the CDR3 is TGTGCCACCAGCACGGGACAGGGGACAACTAATGAAAAACTGTTTTTT. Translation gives CATSTGQGTTNEKLFF.